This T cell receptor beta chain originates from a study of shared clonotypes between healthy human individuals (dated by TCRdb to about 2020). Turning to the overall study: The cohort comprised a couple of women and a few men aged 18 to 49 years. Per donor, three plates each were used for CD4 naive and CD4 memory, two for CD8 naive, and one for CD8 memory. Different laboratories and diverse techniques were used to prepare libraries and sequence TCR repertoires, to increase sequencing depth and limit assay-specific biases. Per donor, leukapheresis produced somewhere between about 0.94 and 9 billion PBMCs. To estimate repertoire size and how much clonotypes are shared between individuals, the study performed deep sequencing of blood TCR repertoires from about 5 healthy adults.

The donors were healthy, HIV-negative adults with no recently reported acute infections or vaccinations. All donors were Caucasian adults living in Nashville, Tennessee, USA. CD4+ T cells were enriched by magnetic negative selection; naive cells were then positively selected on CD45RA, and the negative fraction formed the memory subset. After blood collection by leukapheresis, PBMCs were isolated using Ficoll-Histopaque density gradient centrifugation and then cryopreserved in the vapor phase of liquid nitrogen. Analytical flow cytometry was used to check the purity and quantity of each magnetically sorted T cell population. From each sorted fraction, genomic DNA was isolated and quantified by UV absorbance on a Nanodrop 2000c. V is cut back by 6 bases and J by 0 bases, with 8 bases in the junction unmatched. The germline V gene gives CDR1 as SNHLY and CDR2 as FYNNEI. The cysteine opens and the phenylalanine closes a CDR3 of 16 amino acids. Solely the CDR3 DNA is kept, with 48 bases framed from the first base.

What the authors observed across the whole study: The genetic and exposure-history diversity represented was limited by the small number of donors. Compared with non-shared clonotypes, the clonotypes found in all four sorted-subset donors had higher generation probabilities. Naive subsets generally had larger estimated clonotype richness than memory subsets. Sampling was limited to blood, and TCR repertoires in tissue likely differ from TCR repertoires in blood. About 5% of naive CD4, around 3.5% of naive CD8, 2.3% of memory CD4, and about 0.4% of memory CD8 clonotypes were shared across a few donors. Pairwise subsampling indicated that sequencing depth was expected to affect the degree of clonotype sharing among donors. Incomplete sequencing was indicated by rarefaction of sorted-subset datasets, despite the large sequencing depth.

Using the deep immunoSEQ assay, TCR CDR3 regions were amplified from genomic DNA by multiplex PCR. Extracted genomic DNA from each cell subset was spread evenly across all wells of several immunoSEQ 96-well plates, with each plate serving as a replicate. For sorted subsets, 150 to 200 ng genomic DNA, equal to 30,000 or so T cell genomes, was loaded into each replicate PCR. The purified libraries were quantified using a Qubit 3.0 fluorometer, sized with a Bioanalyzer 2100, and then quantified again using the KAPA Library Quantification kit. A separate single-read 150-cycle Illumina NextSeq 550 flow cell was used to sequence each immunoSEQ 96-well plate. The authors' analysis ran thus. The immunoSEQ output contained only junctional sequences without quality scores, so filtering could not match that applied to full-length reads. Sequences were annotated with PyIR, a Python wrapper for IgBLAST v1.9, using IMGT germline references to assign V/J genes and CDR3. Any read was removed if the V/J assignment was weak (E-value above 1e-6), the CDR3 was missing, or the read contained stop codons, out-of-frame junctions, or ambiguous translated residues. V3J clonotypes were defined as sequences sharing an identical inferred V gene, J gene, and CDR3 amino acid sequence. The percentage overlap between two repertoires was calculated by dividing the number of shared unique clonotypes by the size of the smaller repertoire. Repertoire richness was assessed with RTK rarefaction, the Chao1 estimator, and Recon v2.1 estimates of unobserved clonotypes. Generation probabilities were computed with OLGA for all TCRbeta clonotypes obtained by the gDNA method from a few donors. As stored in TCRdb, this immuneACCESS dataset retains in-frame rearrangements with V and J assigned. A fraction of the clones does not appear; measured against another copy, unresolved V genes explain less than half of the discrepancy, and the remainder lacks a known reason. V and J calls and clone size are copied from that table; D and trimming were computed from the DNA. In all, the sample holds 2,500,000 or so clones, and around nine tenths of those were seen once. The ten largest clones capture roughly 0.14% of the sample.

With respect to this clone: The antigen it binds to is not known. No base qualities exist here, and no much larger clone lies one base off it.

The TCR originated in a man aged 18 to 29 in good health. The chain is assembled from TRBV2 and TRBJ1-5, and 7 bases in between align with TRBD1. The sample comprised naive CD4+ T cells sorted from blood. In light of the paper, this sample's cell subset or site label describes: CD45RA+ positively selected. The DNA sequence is TGTGCCAGCAGGTCCGGGACAGCTCTTAGCAATCAGCCCCAGCATTTT. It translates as CASRSGTALSNQPQHF.